The 27 T cell receptor beta chains below come from one sample, sequenced in a study of blood T cells in healthy people across ages. With a J-beta primer mix and a sample-barcoded 5' primer, a second PCR ran about 6 to 11 cycles. TCRdb used MiXCR to reprocess the 5' RACE reads, holding one entry per CDR3 protein. The sample has approximately 900,000 distinct CDR3 sequences, about 44% seen once. The sequenced sample consisted of blood. The receptors originated from a man under 40 in good health.

The genes are TRBV25-1 and TRBJ1-2, with 7 positions matching TRBD1. With V trimmed by 6 bases and J by 7 bases, 8 bases remained unmatched. The CDR3 has 13 amino acids. Germline CDR1 is MGHDK and CDR2 is SYGVNS. The CDR3 bases are TGTGCCAGCAGGGGAGAGGGGGCGTTTGGCTACACCTTC. Its protein product is CASRGEGAFGYTF.

This sequence joins TRBV28 and TRBJ1-2, with 8 bases identical to TRBD1. The CDR3 spans 14 residues. The junction had 8 bases not matched to a gene; V was cut back by 3 bases and J by 8 bases. Germline V gives CDR1 MDHEN, CDR2 SYDVKM. As DNA, the CDR3 is TGTGCCAGCAGTTTTAATCAGGGGGCGCAAGGCTACACCTTC. Translating gives CASSFNQGAQGYTF.

The chain has TRBV11-3 and TRBJ2-1; TRBD2 matches 14 bases. The V segment lost 5 bases and the J segment 7 bases; nucleotides outside the gene matches: 4. This CDR3 region has 15 residues. Germline CDR1 SGHNT, CDR2 YENEEA. DNA of the CDR3: TGTGCCAGCAGCACCGGGACTAGCGGGAGAAATGAGCAGTTCTTC. Translated, it gives CASSTGTSGRNEQFF.

The chain joins TRBV4-1 to TRBJ1-5; no reliable D call. The CDR3 extends over 15 amino acids. Per germline, CDR1 MGHRA and CDR2 YSYEKL. The V end lost 4 bases, the J end lost 4 bases, and 14 bases lay between the germline ends. The CDR3 DNA follows: TGCGCCAGCAGCCCCTCGGACGGCCGGAATCAGCCCCAGCATTTT. This codes for CASSPSDGRNQPQHF.

The chain joins TRBV6-5 to TRBJ2-5; D is possibly TRBD1 or TRBD2 (5 bases each). The J call is uncertain, as TRBJ2-7 better fits the DNA end. This CDR3 comprises 14 residues. Per the germline V gene, CDR1 is MNHEY and CDR2 is SVGAGI. In DNA form, the CDR3 reads TGTGCCAGCTGGGGCCGGGGCGCACCCTACGAGCAGTACTTC. As protein: CASWGRGAPYEQYF.

The chain employs TRBV12-3 or TRBV12-4 and TRBJ2-7, with a weak D call TRBD1 (5 bases). The CDR3 sequence is 15 residues long. The V gene lost 2 bases and the J gene lost 4 bases, with 15 bases spanning the gap. For the CDR3, the DNA is TGTGCCAGCAGTTTACGGTCAGGGCAGTGGTACGAGCAGTACTTC. This translates into CASSLRSGQWYEQYF.

The chain is built from TRBV6-4 and TRBJ2-7; D may be TRBD2 (5 bases). Germline assignment: CDR1 MRHNA and CDR2 SNTAGT. Trimming stripped 11 bases from V and 5 bases from J, with 19 bases between. The length of the CDR3 is 13 residues. CDR3 in amino acids: CAARILLAHEQYF. The CDR3 DNA reads TGTGCCGCACGGATCTTGCTAGCCCACGAGCAGTACTTC.

The chain is built from TRBV28 and TRBJ2-7; maybe TRBD1 (5 bases). The germline CDR1 and CDR2 sequences are MDHEN and SYDVKM. The CDR3 is 15 amino acids. Trimming took off 3 bases at V and 0 bases at J, with 12 bases between the two ends. CDR3 nucleotides: TGTGCCAGCAGTTTCGCCCGACAGAGCTCCTACGAGCAGTACTTC. This encodes CASSFARQSSYEQYF.

The chain uses TRBV9 and TRBJ2-3; 7 bases map to TRBD1. The CDR3 sequence is 16 residues long. V was pared by 0 bases and J by 1 base, with 5 bases of the junction left unmatched. The germline gives CDR1 SGDLS, CDR2 YYNGEE. The CDR3 DNA is TGTGCCAGCAGCGTAGGACAGGGAGTGGGCACAGATACGCAGTATTTT. Residues: CASSVGQGVGTDTQYF.

This chain links TRBV5-1 with TRBJ2-7, with a tentative D call TRBD1 (7 bases). Trimming cost V 4 bases and J 3 bases, with 23 bases left between them. Germline CDR1 reads SGHRS; CDR2 reads YFSETQ. There are 17 residues in the CDR3. For the CDR3, the DNA is TGCGCCAGCAGCCCGGGACAGTCCGCGGGAATTCGCTACGAGCAGTACTTC. The encoded protein is CASSPGQSAGIRYEQYF.

This chain joins TRBV10-3 and TRBJ2-5; D unresolved. The CDR3 is 12 residues long. CDR1 ENHRY and CDR2 SYGVKD come from the germline V gene. Trimming took 3 bases from V and 2 from J, leaving 4 bases between them. CDR3 sequence reads: CAISEKQETQYF. The CDR3 DNA reads as TGTGCCATCAGTGAAAAACAAGAGACCCAGTACTTC.

The chain links TRBV4-1 to TRBJ2-5; no firm D call. Judging by the DNA end, TRBJ2-7 fits better; the J call may be wrong. Germline V CDR1 and CDR2: MGHRA, YSYEKL. This CDR3 comprises 16 residues. The CDR3 spells CASSQAARAGQDEQYF. The CDR3 nucleotides read TGCGCCAGCAGCCAAGCGGCTAGAGCCGGGCAAGACGAGCAGTACTTC.

This chain uses TRBV3-1 with TRBJ1-1, with D possibly TRBD1 on 5 matching bases. CDR1 is LGHDT, CDR2 YNNKEL, per germline (reference sequence). This CDR3 spans 14 amino acids. Trimming stripped 2 bases from V and 4 bases from J, with 11 bases between. The CDR3 here is CASSQSGRATEAFF. In DNA, the CDR3 is TGTGCCAGCAGCCAATCAGGGAGGGCCACTGAAGCTTTCTTT.

J is TRBJ2-3 and V is TRBV10-3; weak D call: TRBD1 (5 bases). This CDR3 is 16 amino acids long. The ends were cut back, 2 bases at V and 3 bases at J, with 15 bases in the middle. Per the germline V gene, CDR1 is ENHRY and CDR2 is SYGVKD. The CDR3 region has the DNA TGTGCCATCAGTGAGGTTTCGGCAGGGTCGACAGATACGCAGTATTTT. As protein: CAISEVSAGSTDTQYF.

The CDR3 DNA sequence: TGTGCCAGCAGCTTACTGGACAGGCAAAACTACGAGCAGTACTTC. Translating it yields CASSLLDRQNYEQYF. The V and J genes are TRBV7-9 and TRBJ2-4; TRBD1 agrees at 7 bases. TRBJ2-7 explains the end of the DNA better; the J call may be wrong. The CDR3 sequence is 15 residues long. From germline, CDR1 is SEHNR and CDR2 FQNEAQ (reference sequence).

V is TRBV12-3 or TRBV12-4 and J is TRBJ2-5; 10 bases agree with TRBD1. J lost 11 bases, V lost 6 bases, and 12 bases had no gene match. This CDR3 spans 14 amino acids. The CDR3 reads CASSTDRGWDEQYF. The CDR3, as DNA: TGTGCCAGCAGCACGGACAGGGGGTGGGATGAGCAGTACTTC.

The chain has TRBV7-2 and TRBJ2-1, with TRBD1 matching over 9 bases. This CDR3 contains 15 residues. Germline lookup yields CDR1 SGHTA and CDR2 FQGNSA. J gave up 3 bases and V 5 bases, and 5 bases lay outside the gene matches. DNA of the CDR3: TGTGCCAGCAGCATCCCGGGACAGGGCTACAATGAGCAGTTCTTC. Residues: CASSIPGQGYNEQFF.

This clonotype has ten or more counts. The rearrangement links TRBV20-1 to TRBJ1-4; TRBD1 might be the D (6 bases). Germline V gene data show CDR1 as DFQATT and CDR2 as SNEGSKA (reference sequence). The ends were cut back, 1 base at V and 7 bases at J, with 10 bases in the middle. The CDR3 loop spans 13 amino acids. The DNA of the CDR3 is TGCAGTGCTAGAGCCACAGGGATTGAAAAACTGTTTTTT. Its protein product is CSARATGIEKLFF.

This clonotype showed up many times. The chain combines TRBV6-5 with TRBJ2-1, with D possibly TRBD1 on 5 matching bases. The length of the CDR3 is 15 residues. Germline assignment: CDR1 MNHEY and CDR2 SVGAGI. Between the trimmed V and J ends, which lost 2 bases and 0 bases, there was a span of 8 bases. CDR3 in DNA: TGTGCCAGCAGTTACGACAGTGGCTCCTACAATGAGCAGTTCTTC. Its protein product is CASSYDSGSYNEQFF.

This clonotype was counted only a few times. The chain has TRBV7-2 and TRBJ1-2, with a possible D match to TRBD1 (5 bases). The ends were cut back, 1 base at V and 2 bases at J, with 11 bases in the middle. Germline loops: CDR1 SGHTA, CDR2 FQGNSA. CDR3 length: 15 amino acids. Here the CDR3 DNA reads TGTGCCAGCAGCTTAGTGCCAGGGTTAAACTATGGCTACACCTTC. It yields the protein CASSLVPGLNYGYTF.

The chain combines TRBV7-6 with TRBJ2-3; 9 bases align to TRBD1. Germline assignment: CDR1 SGHVS and CDR2 FNYEAQ. The CDR3 consists of 16 residues. The ends lost 5 bases at V and 5 bases at J; junction bases unmatched: 11. The CDR3, as DNA: TGTGCCAGCAGCGTGACTCGGACAGGGGAGGAAGATACGCAGTATTTT. This encodes CASSVTRTGEEDTQYF. Using reference TRBV7-6 and TRBJ2-3 for the parts outside the CDR3, the full variable domain is GAGVSQSPRYKVTKRGQDVALRCDPISGHVSLYWYRQALGQGPEFLTYFNYEAQQDKSGLPNDRFSAERPEGSISTLTIQRTEQRDSAMYRCASSVTRTGEEDTQYFGPGTRLTVL.

V gene TRBV4-1 combines with J gene TRBJ1-1; D is ambiguous. CDR3 length: 14 amino acids. Deletions cut 7 bases from V and 1 base from J, with 13 bases between. Germline V gene data show CDR1 as MGHRA and CDR2 as YSYEKL. The CDR3 region is CASTIRAGNTEAFF. In DNA, the CDR3 is TGCGCCAGCACTATAAGGGCGGGGAACACTGAAGCTTTCTTT.

This clonotype was recorded many times. The chain is built from TRBV29-1 and TRBJ2-1, with D possibly being TRBD1 (5 bases). CDR1 SQVTM and CDR2 ANQGSEA come from the germline V gene. Deletions cut 5 bases from V and 10 bases from J, with 15 bases between. The length of the CDR3 is 12 residues. As DNA, the CDR3 is TGCAGCGTTATGACCAGGGCGACAGAGCAGTTCTTC. Residues: CSVMTRATEQFF.

This clonotype was seen a handful of times. The J gene is TRBJ2-7, the V gene TRBV5-1, with D unresolved. The germline CDR1 and CDR2 sequences are SGHRS and YFSETQ. The CDR3 totals 13 residues. V shed 3 bases and J shed 5 bases, with 12 bases lying between them. CDR3 loop: CASSSYGVDEQYF. DNA for the CDR3: TGCGCCAGCAGCTCTTATGGGGTAGACGAGCAGTACTTC. The complete variable domain, with remaining parts taken from reference TRBV5-1 and TRBJ2-7, reads KAGVTQTPRYLIKTRGQQVTLSCSPISGHRSVSWYQQTPGQGLQFLFEYFSETQRNKGNFPGRFSGRQFSNSRSEMNVSTLELGDSALYLCASSSYGVDEQYFGPGTRLTVT.

This clonotype was detected only a few times. V is TRBV7-9 and J is TRBJ2-3; D is unclear. The germline V gene encodes CDR1 SEHNR and CDR2 FQNEAQ (reference sequence). Between the trimmed V and J ends, which lost 3 bases and 1 base, there was a span of 11 bases. CDR3 length: 15 amino acids. This chain's CDR3 is CASSFTSPGTDTQYF. CDR3 nucleotides: TGTGCCAGCAGCTTTACCTCACCTGGCACAGATACGCAGTATTTT.

This chain connects TRBV12-5 to TRBJ2-5; D is ambiguous. The tail of the sequence fits TRBJ2-7 better, so the J call may be wrong. CDR3 length: 13 amino acids. Germline V gene lookup returns CDR1 LGHNT and CDR2 FRNRAP. The CDR3 region is CASGWPRCYEQYF. DNA of the CDR3: TGTGCTAGTGGTTGGCCTAGATGCTACGAGCAGTACTTC.

The rearrangement links TRBV27 to TRBJ1-3; D unclear. Germline lookup yields CDR1 MNHEY and CDR2 SMNVEV (reference sequence). The V end lost 2 bases, the J end lost 4 bases, and 12 bases lay between the germline ends. The CDR3 totals 15 residues. CDR3 protein: CASSLGRAAGNTIYF. CDR3 nucleotide sequence: TGTGCCAGCAGTTTAGGGAGGGCCGCCGGAAACACCATATATTTT.